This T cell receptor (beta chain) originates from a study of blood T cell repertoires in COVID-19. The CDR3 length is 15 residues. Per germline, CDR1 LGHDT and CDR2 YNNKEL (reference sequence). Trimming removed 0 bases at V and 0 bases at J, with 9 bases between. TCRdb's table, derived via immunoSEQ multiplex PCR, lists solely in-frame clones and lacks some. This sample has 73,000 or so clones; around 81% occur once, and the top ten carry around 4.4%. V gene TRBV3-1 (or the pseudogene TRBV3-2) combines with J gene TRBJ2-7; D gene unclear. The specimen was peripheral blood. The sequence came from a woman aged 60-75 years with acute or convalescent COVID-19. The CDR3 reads CASSQDIRSSYEQYF. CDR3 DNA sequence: TGTGCCAGCAGCCAAGATATACGGAGCTCCTACGAGCAGTACTTC.